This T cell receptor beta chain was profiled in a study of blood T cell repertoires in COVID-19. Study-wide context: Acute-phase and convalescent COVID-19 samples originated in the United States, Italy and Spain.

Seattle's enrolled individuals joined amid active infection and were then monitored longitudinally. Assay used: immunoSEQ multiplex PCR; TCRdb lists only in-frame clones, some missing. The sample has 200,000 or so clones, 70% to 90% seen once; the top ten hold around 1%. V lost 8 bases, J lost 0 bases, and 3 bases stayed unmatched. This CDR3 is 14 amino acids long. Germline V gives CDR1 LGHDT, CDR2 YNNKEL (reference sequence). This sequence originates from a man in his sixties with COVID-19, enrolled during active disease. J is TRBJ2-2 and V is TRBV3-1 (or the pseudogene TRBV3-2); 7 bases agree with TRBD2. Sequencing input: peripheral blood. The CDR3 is CASGRDPNTGELFF. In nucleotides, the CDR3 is TGTGCCAGCGGGAGGGATCCGAACACCGGGGAGCTGTTTTTT.